These 29 T cell receptor beta chains were sequenced from one sample in a study of post-analysis software for immune sequencing data. The study, taken as a whole, reports: Patients carried five TRBV segments more frequently than controls did, and TRBV5-6, TRBV5-1 and TRBV20-1 were among them.

No antigen has been assigned to these receptors. TCR beta libraries were prepared from cDNA with unique molecular identifiers. Using its own MiXCR run on the PCR reads, TCRdb lists one record per CDR3 protein. The table lists 400,000 to 500,000 distinct CDR3 sequences, 39% of them singletons, with under 9% in the top ten. The sample comprised blood. The receptor source for this set is a girl aged 2 to 9 with multiple sclerosis.

About this clonotype: Its ends do not fully match the called genes, so a read error is possible. The chain is built from TRBV28 and TRBJ2-7; 9 nucleotides match TRBD2. Germline V gene lookup returns CDR1 MDHEN and CDR2 SYDVKM. The CDR3 is 15 residues long. CDR3 sequence: CASRETSGRAYGQYF. CDR3 coding DNA: TGTGCCAGCAGGGAAACTAGCGGGCGAGCCTACGGGCAGTACTTC.

This chain connects TRBV11-2 to TRBJ2-7; D perhaps matches TRBD2 (7 bases). V was clipped by 5 bases and J by 3 bases, with 14 bases between them. The germline V gene encodes CDR1 SGHAT and CDR2 FQNNGV. This CDR3 has 14 amino acids. The CDR3 here is CASSKGDYLYEQYF. As DNA, the CDR3 is TGTGCCAGCAGCAAGGGGGACTACCTCTACGAGCAGTACTTC.

V gene TRBV5-1 combines with J gene TRBJ2-5; D is perhaps TRBD2 (5 bases). The CDR3 is 13 residues long. Trimming removed 0 bases at V and 5 bases at J, with 8 bases between. Germline lookup yields CDR1 SGHRS and CDR2 YFSETQ. The CDR3 reads CASSLGLSETQYF. CDR3 sequence (DNA): TGCGCCAGCAGCTTGGGACTATCGGAGACCCAGTACTTC.

This clonotype has a handful of counts. The chain couples TRBV12-3 or TRBV12-4 to TRBJ1-2, with unresolved D. V lost 6 bases and J 4 bases, leaving 12 bases between the germline ends. There are 13 residues in the CDR3. DNA for the CDR3: TGTGCCAGCAGCCAACTGAAAAGCTATGGCTACACCTTC. It translates to CASSQLKSYGYTF.

This clonotype has just a few counts. The chain joins TRBV3-1 to TRBJ2-1; D is unresolved. The CDR3 is 12 amino acids. V was shortened by 4 bases and J by 12 bases, with 13 bases between the two germline ends. The germline CDR1 and CDR2 sequences are LGHDT and YNNKEL (reference sequence). As DNA, the CDR3 is TGTGCCAGCAGCCGGTCCTCGGTCGGGCAGTTCTTC. It encodes CASSRSSVGQFF.

The chain links TRBV5-6 to TRBJ2-7; no clear D. The germline gives CDR1 SGHDT, CDR2 YYEEEE. V was shortened by 2 bases and J by 5 bases, with 11 bases between the two germline ends. CDR3 length: 13 residues. The CDR3 loop is CASSFARLDEQYF. The CDR3 coding sequence is TGTGCCAGCAGCTTCGCTCGTCTTGACGAGCAGTACTTC.

As regards this clonotype: The conserved final phenylalanine or tryptophan is absent from the CDR3, which likely points to a read error. J is TRBJ2-7 and V is TRBV29-1; TRBD2 aligns across 9 bases. CDR1 is SQVTM and CDR2 is ANQGSEA in the germline V gene. After removal of 3 bases from V and 4 bases from J, the junction contained 4 bases not matched to a gene. The CDR3 consists of 13 residues. CDR3 DNA sequence: TGCAGCGTTGACGCGGGAGGGCCGTACGAGCAGTACTGC. It specifies CSVDAGGPYEQYC.

The chain joins TRBV2 to TRBJ1-5; D is perhaps TRBD1 (5 bases). The CDR3 extends over 13 amino acids. Germline assignment: CDR1 SNHLY and CDR2 FYNNEI. The V end was cut by 7 bases, the J end by 1 base, with 8 bases between. The CDR3 spells CASTTVSNQPQHF. The CDR3 DNA reads as TGTGCCAGCACGACAGTCAGCAATCAGCCCCAGCATTTT.

The genes are TRBV7-9 and TRBJ2-5; the D gene is possibly TRBD2 (6 bases). V lost 4 bases and J lost 5, with 17 bases in between. CDR3 size: 15 residues. Germline loops: CDR1 SEHNR, CDR2 FQNEAQ (reference sequence). The DNA of the CDR3 is TGTGCCAGCAGCTCTCCCCCTAGCGCTCCGGAGACCCAGTACTTC. It codes for CASSSPPSAPETQYF.

This clonotype was counted between two and nine times. The chain uses TRBV7-2 and TRBJ2-1; 7 bases match TRBD1. Germline trimming cut 2 bases from V and 5 bases from J; bases unmatched to any gene: 15. From germline, CDR1 is SGHTA and CDR2 FQGNSA. The CDR3 loop spans 18 amino acids. In DNA, the CDR3 is TGTGCCAGCAGCTTAATAGGGGGACCGGGACAGAAAAACAATGAGCAGTTCTTC. Amino acids: CASSLIGGPGQKNNEQFF.

J is TRBJ2-5 and V is TRBV5-1; either TRBD1 or TRBD2 may fit D (6 bases each). The last part of the DNA fits TRBJ2-7 better; the J call may be wrong. Germline V lookup: CDR1 SGHRS, CDR2 YFSETQ. The CDR3 is made up of 13 amino acids. The CDR3 is CASSRGEGYEQYF. The CDR3 coding sequence is TGCGCCAGCAGCAGGGGGGAAGGCTACGAGCAGTACTTC.

This sequence joins TRBV20-1 and TRBJ2-1, with unresolved D. The germline gives CDR1 DFQATT, CDR2 SNEGSKA (reference sequence). Trimming left V 3 bases short and J 8 bases short, with 14 bases between. The length of the CDR3 is 13 residues. CDR3 residues: CSASVSHWDEQFF. CDR3 DNA: TGCAGTGCTAGTGTGTCTCACTGGGATGAGCAGTTCTTC.

The chain has TRBV7-6 and TRBJ2-6, with D perhaps given as TRBD1 or TRBD2 (5 bases each). This CDR3 contains 17 residues. Germline-derived CDR1 and CDR2 are SGHVS and FNYEAQ. The V gene lost 1 base and the J gene lost 0 bases, with 10 bases spanning the gap. DNA for the CDR3: TGTGCCAGCAGCTTAGGATGGGGGAGCTCTGGGGCCAACGTCCTGACTTTC. Protein product: CASSLGWGSSGANVLTF.

The chain joins TRBV25-1 to TRBJ2-5; TRBD2 aligns across 8 bases. J gave up 1 base and V 5 bases, and 6 bases lay outside the gene matches. CDR3 size: 15 residues. From germline, CDR1 is MGHDK and CDR2 SYGVNS. CDR3 sequence reads: CASSSPTSAQETQYF. As DNA, the CDR3 is TGTGCCAGCAGTTCCCCGACTAGCGCCCAAGAGACCCAGTACTTC.

This clonotype came up a few times. The chain employs TRBV5-1 and TRBJ2-1; the match to TRBD2 covers 7 bases. J gave up 0 bases and V 5 bases, and 11 bases lay outside the gene matches. The CDR3 sequence is 17 residues long. Looked up from germline, CDR1 is SGHRS and CDR2 is YFSETQ. The CDR3 reads CASRVERDTYSYNEQFF. CDR3 sequence (DNA): TGCGCCAGCAGAGTCGAGCGGGATACCTACTCCTACAATGAGCAGTTCTTC.

This sequence joins TRBV6-4 and TRBJ2-5, with 9 bases fitting TRBD1. The V and J ends lost 10 bases and 4 bases, in that order; junction bases with no gene match: 13. The CDR3 spans 15 residues. CDR1 is MRHNA and CDR2 is SNTAGT in the germline V gene. The CDR3 DNA reads as TGTGCCATCGACAGGGGGACCCAGAGGGCAGAGACCCAGTACTTC. Its translation is CAIDRGTQRAETQYF.

This clonotype appeared a few times. This chain uses TRBV29-1 with TRBJ2-3; D is unresolved. V lost 3 bases to trimming and J lost 3 bases, with 1 base between them. This CDR3 comprises 10 residues. Germline CDR1 reads SQVTM; CDR2 reads ANQGSEA. The CDR3 region has the DNA TGCAGCGTTGAGACAGATACGCAGTATTTT. Protein: CSVETDTQYF.

There are a few counts of this clonotype. The chain joins TRBV28 to TRBJ2-7, with D hard to call. The CDR3 loop spans 14 amino acids. Germline V CDR1 and CDR2: MDHEN, SYDVKM. The V end was cut by 6 bases, the J end by 3 bases, with 15 bases between. DNA of the CDR3: TGTGCCAGCAGGCCTGTGAGAGGCCGCTACGAGCAGTACTTC. It specifies CASRPVRGRYEQYF.

The V call is TRBV29-1, the J call TRBJ1-5; possibly TRBD1 for D (6 bases). CDR1 SQVTM and CDR2 ANQGSEA come from the germline V gene. The CDR3 length is 12 residues. Trimming shortened V by 4 bases and J by 4 bases, and 8 bases separated the two germline ends. The CDR3 nucleotides read TGCAGCGTTGCACAGGGAAATCAGCCCCAGCATTTT. Translation gives CSVAQGNQPQHF.

The CDR3 bases are TGCAGCGCCTCTGCAGGGATTACGGACACCGGGGAGCTGTTTTTT. The encoded protein is CSASAGITDTGELFF. The V and J genes are TRBV29-1 and TRBJ2-2, with D perhaps matching TRBD1 (5 bases). The germline CDR1 and CDR2 sequences are SQVTM and ANQGSEA. The CDR3 has 15 residues. The V end was cut by 7 bases, the J end by 3 bases, with 18 bases between.

The rearrangement joins TRBV11-2 to TRBJ2-1; TRBD2 matches 8 bases. V lost 4 bases, J lost 7 bases, and 12 bases stayed unmatched. Germline assignment: CDR1 SGHAT and CDR2 FQNNGV. This CDR3 has 16 amino acids. CDR3 sequence: CASSSSGTSGTNEQFF. The CDR3 nucleotides read TGTGCCAGCAGCTCTTCCGGGACTAGTGGAACTAATGAGCAGTTCTTC.

The chain has TRBV10-3 and TRBJ2-7, with TRBD2 as a possible D gene (7 bases). The CDR3 length is 16 residues. Trimming removed 5 bases from V and 1 base from J, with 18 bases in between. Germline V lookup: CDR1 ENHRY, CDR2 SYGVKD. CDR3 protein: CAISYEPQGGSYEQYF. The CDR3 nucleotides are TGTGCCATCAGTTACGAACCACAGGGAGGGTCCTACGAGCAGTACTTC.

This chain connects TRBV12-3 or TRBV12-4 to TRBJ2-7, with 7 bases identical to TRBD1. The CDR3 totals 11 residues. The V gene end was trimmed by 7 bases and the J gene end by 4 bases; junction bases not matched to a gene: 1. In nucleotides, the CDR3 is TGTGCCAGCAAGGGGGCTTACGAGCAGTACTTC. This codes for CASKGAYEQYF.

The rearrangement uses TRBV9 and TRBJ1-2, with a tentative D call TRBD1 (5 bases). Deletions cut 0 bases from V and 3 bases from J, with 12 bases between. The length of the CDR3 is 15 residues. Germline loops: CDR1 SGDLS, CDR2 YYNGEE. The CDR3 DNA reads TGTGCCAGCAGCGTAGAGGGGCAGGTCCACTATGGCTACACCTTC. Its translation is CASSVEGQVHYGYTF. Looking up the rest from reference TRBV9 and TRBJ1-2 gives the full variable domain: DSGVTQTPKHLITATGQRVTLRCSPRSGDLSVYWYQQSLDQGLQFLIQYYNGEERAKGNILERFSAQQFPDLHSELNLSSLELGDSALYFCASSVEGQVHYGYTFGSGTRLTVV.

In regard to this clonotype: It may be a read error: a sequence one base away is much more abundant. The chain recombines TRBV6-1 with TRBJ2-7; D not certain. Germline CDR1 and CDR2: MNHNS and SASEGT. The CDR3 has 10 residues. V lost 8 bases, J lost 3 bases, and 5 bases lay in between. The CDR3 here is CASEDYEQYF. The CDR3 DNA sequence: TGTGCCAGCGAGGACTACGAGCAGTACTTC.

The chain links TRBV29-1 to TRBJ2-3; no definite D call. The V gene's germline CDR1 is SQVTM and CDR2 ANQGSEA. The CDR3 consists of 13 residues. Trimming took off 4 bases at V and 2 bases at J, with 10 bases between the two ends. CDR3 residues: CSVAGLTTDTQYF. The CDR3 region has the DNA TGCAGCGTTGCTGGTCTCACCACAGATACGCAGTATTTT.

This clonotype showed up just a few times. The chain links TRBV29-1 to TRBJ2-7; D may match TRBD1 or TRBD2 (6 bases each). Per the germline V gene, CDR1 is SQVTM and CDR2 is ANQGSEA. V was cut by 5 bases and J by 1 base, with 15 bases left in between. This CDR3 has 14 residues. The CDR3 spells CSVMGGHSSYEQYF. The CDR3 DNA reads TGCAGCGTTATGGGGGGCCACAGTTCCTACGAGCAGTACTTC.

The CDR3 loop reads CASSFRKDSEAFF. CDR3 sequence (DNA): TGTGCCAGCAGTTTTCGGAAAGACTCTGAAGCTTTCTTT. The chain couples TRBV12-3 or TRBV12-4 to TRBJ1-1; D not certain. This CDR3 region has 13 residues. Trimming left V 3 bases short and J 6 bases short, with 11 bases between.

This sequence joins TRBV5-1 and TRBJ2-7, with D possibly TRBD1 on 7 matching bases. From germline, CDR1 is SGHRS and CDR2 YFSETQ. V lost 4 bases and J 2 bases, leaving 13 bases between the germline ends. The CDR3 runs 14 residues. The CDR3 spells CASSPGDSTYEQYF. The CDR3 nucleotides are TGCGCCAGCAGCCCGGGGGACAGTACCTACGAGCAGTACTTC.